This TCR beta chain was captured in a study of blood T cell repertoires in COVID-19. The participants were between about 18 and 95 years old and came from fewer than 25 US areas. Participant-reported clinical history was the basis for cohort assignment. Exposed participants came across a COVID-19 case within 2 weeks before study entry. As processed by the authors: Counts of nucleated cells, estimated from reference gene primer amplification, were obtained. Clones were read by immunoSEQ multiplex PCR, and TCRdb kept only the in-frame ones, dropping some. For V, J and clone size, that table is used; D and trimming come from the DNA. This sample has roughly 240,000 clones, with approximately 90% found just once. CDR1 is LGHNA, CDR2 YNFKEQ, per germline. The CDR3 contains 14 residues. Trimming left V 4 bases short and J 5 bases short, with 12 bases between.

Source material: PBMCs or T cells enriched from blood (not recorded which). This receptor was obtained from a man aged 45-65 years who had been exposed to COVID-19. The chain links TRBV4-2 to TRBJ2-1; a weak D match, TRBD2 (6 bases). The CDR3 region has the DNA TGTGCCAGCAGCCTTCGGAGCGGGCACAATGAGCAGTTCTTC. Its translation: CASSLRSGHNEQFF.